What follows describes a single T cell receptor beta chain. What it binds is not known. Naive-designated CD8 cells lacked CD45RO, were positively enriched for CCR7, and omitted terminally differentiated effector memory CD45RA+ cells. Germline CDR1 is LGHNA and CDR2 is YSLEER. Trimming at V came to 0 bases and at J to 3 bases, leaving 5 bases not matched to a gene. This CDR3 region has 17 residues. Clones were sequenced by immunoSEQ multiplex PCR, and TCRdb holds only the in-frame ones, with some missing. The sample records approximately 2,000,000 clones, around 93% being singletons. These data are taken from a study of shared clonotypes between healthy human individuals. At the level of the study: The donor pool was made up of a couple of women and three men aged 18 to 49.

General study findings and limits: The diversity represented, both genetic and in exposure history, was limited by few donors.

The sample comprised naive CD8+ T cells from PBMCs. The receptor comes from a man aged 18 to 30 in good health. Some clones in this sample may be carry-over from other donors' samples. The chain links TRBV4-3 to TRBJ1-1; 12 bases match TRBD1. The chain's CDR3 is CASSQDTGQGAYTEAFF. The CDR3 region has the DNA TGCGCCAGCAGCCAAGATACGGGACAGGGGGCGTACACTGAAGCTTTCTTT.